The 5 T cell receptor beta chains listed next were all sequenced from one sample in a study of cytomegalovirus exposure and HLA in healthy donors. With 60 Vbeta and 13 Jbeta primers, the PCR was carried out. Libraries were prepared by immunoSEQ multiplex PCR; TCRdb keeps only in-frame clonotypes and omits some of them. This table lists under 100,000 clones. Sequencing was done on a sample of PBMCs. The receptors derive from a man aged 25 to 45 in good health and CMV-seronegative.

V gene TRBV10-3 combines with J gene TRBJ1-5, with 9 bases fitting TRBD1. V was pared by 2 bases and J by 6 bases, with 8 bases of the junction left unmatched. Looked up from germline, CDR1 is ENHRY and CDR2 is SYGVKD. This CDR3 region has 16 residues. The CDR3 protein is CAISEGQGTVRQPQHF. The CDR3 coding sequence is TGTGCCATCAGTGAGGGACAGGGGACCGTTCGTCAGCCCCAGCATTTT.

This chain links TRBV6-5 with TRBJ2-1; possible D gene TRBD1, 6 bases. V gave up 6 bases and J gave up 7 bases, with 16 bases separating them. CDR3 size: 14 residues. CDR1 is MNHEY, CDR2 SVGAGI, per germline. In nucleotides, the CDR3 is TGTGCCAGCAGGGTTGGGGGTAGGGGGAATGAGCAGTTCTTC. This sequence encodes CASRVGGRGNEQFF.

The gene calls are TRBV5-1 and TRBJ2-1; 9 nucleotides agree with TRBD2. Germline lookup yields CDR1 SGHRS and CDR2 YFSETQ. V lost 0 bases to trimming and J lost 12 bases; unmatched junction nucleotides: 16. This CDR3 contains 17 residues. The CDR3 DNA reads TGCGCCAGCAGCTTGGCCGGGGACGGTAGCGGGAGCTTGACGCAGTTCTTC. Protein: CASSLAGDGSGSLTQFF. Full variable domain (remainder filled in from reference TRBV5-1 and TRBJ2-1): KAGVTQTPRYLIKTRGQQVTLSCSPISGHRSVSWYQQTPGQGLQFLFEYFSETQRNKGNFPGRFSGRQFSNSRSEMNVSTLELGDSALYLCASSLAGDGSGSLTQFFGPGTRLTVL.

J is TRBJ1-2 and V is TRBV2; possible D gene TRBD1, 6 bases. V dropped 6 bases and J dropped 6 bases, with 14 bases sitting between them. The CDR3 has 13 amino acids. Looked up from germline, CDR1 is SNHLY and CDR2 is FYNNEI. The CDR3 loop is CASSSGHTNGYTF. The DNA for the CDR3 is TGTGCCAGCAGCTCGGGACATACGAATGGCTACACCTTC.

The V call is TRBV6-5, the J call TRBJ2-3, with TRBD2 matching over 13 bases. Per germline, CDR1 MNHEY and CDR2 SVGAGI. The V and J ends lost 5 bases and 6 bases, in that order; junction bases with no gene match: 5. This CDR3 is 15 amino acids long. The CDR3 sequence: CASSRTSGRGDTQYF. The CDR3 coding sequence is TGTGCCAGCAGTCGTACTAGCGGGAGGGGGGATACGCAGTATTTT.